This T cell receptor (beta chain) was found in a study of cytomegalovirus exposure and HLA in healthy donors. Findings and caveats of the study: There were 150 to 200 TCR beta chains listed as cytomegalovirus-associated.

CDR3 length: 16 amino acids. Per germline, CDR1 SGDLS and CDR2 YYNGEE. V shed 0 bases and J 8 bases; nucleotides not matched to a gene: 8. The PCR had 60 Vbeta and 13 Jbeta primers. Sequencing used immunoSEQ multiplex PCR; TCRdb keeps in-frame clones, though not all of them. The table shows around 85,000 clones, with about 77% occurring only once. About this clone itself: Its antigen is unknown.

The sample consisted of PBMCs. This TCR derives from a man between 60 and 75 years old in good health and CMV-seronegative. This chain connects TRBV9 to TRBJ2-1; the match to TRBD2 covers 10 bases. CDR3 sequence (DNA): TGTGCCAGCAGCGTAGAGAGCGGGGGGGCCCTAGATGAGCAGTTCTTC. Translated, it gives CASSVESGGALDEQFF.